A selection of T cell receptor beta chains follows, all from one sample in a study of blood T cell repertoires in COVID-19. This table comes from immunoSEQ multiplex PCR, and its TCRdb copy is limited to in-frame clones, with some not included. The table records fewer than 600,000 clones, approximately 90% of them present only once. Sequencing was carried out using PBMCs or T cells enriched from blood (not recorded which). These receptors were collected from a woman in her thirties or forties who had recovered from COVID-19. CDR3s include the opening cysteine and the closing phenylalanine or tryptophan. The D gene is left open where the match is weak. Size values are once, few and many counts, or a class for expanded clones, and some rows have none.

clone size: NA
D gene: TRBD1
V gene: TRBV5-1
J gene: TRBJ2-1
CDR3 protein: CASSLGQASIKREFF
CDR3 DNA: TGCGCCAGCAGCTTAGGACAGGCTTCCATTAAGAGAGAGTTCTTC

clone size: few
D gene: NA
V gene: TRBV20-1
J gene: TRBJ2-1
CDR3 protein: CSASERGGGPYNEQFF
CDR3 DNA: TGCAGTGCCAGTGAACGAGGAGGGGGCCCTTACAATGAGCAGTTCTTC

clone size: NA
D gene: NA
V gene: TRBV5-1
J gene: TRBJ2-3
CDR3 protein: CASSGPEGVSTDTQYF
CDR3 DNA: TGCGCCAGCAGCGGTCCCGAGGGGGTTAGCACAGATACGCAGTATTTT

clone size: few
D gene: TRBD1
V gene: TRBV6-6
J gene: TRBJ2-7
CDR3 protein: CASSRSPGTGLYEQYF
CDR3 DNA: TGTGCCAGCAGTCGATCCCCCGGGACAGGGTTATACGAGCAGTACTTC

clone size: NA
D gene: NA
V gene: TRBV10-2
J gene: TRBJ2-5
CDR3 protein: CASSPLPRASEETQYF
CDR3 DNA: TGCGCCAGCAGTCCATTACCCAGGGCTTCGGAAGAGACCCAGTACTTC

clone size: few
D gene: NA
V gene: TRBV5-4
J gene: TRBJ2-1
CDR3 protein: CASSLAPKSSYNEQFF
CDR3 DNA: TGTGCCAGCAGCTTGGCGCCTAAAAGCTCCTACAATGAGCAGTTCTTC

clone size: NA
D gene: NA
V gene: TRBV12-5
J gene: TRBJ1-4
CDR3 protein: CASGLVRLTNEKLFF
CDR3 DNA: TGTGCTAGTGGTTTGGTCCGACTGACTAATGAAAAACTGTTTTTT

clone size: NA
D gene: NA
V gene: TRBV19
J gene: TRBJ1-5
CDR3 protein: CASSVAGGNSNQPQHF
CDR3 DNA: TGTGCCAGTAGTGTAGCCGGGGGAAATAGCAATCAGCCCCAGCATTTT

clone size: NA
D gene: NA
V gene: TRBV3-1/TRBV3-2
J gene: TRBJ2-6
CDR3 protein: CASSPRVISGANVLTF
CDR3 DNA: TGTGCCAGCAGCCCTCGGGTAATCTCTGGGGCCAACGTCCTGACTTTC

clone size: once
D gene: NA
V gene: TRBV18
J gene: TRBJ2-1
CDR3 protein: CASSLTTRSENEQFF
CDR3 DNA: TGTGCCAGCTCACTCACGACTAGAAGTGAGAATGAGCAGTTCTTC

clone size: NA
D gene: NA
V gene: TRBV4-3
J gene: TRBJ2-1
CDR3 protein: CASSQEGVTSSYNEQFF
CDR3 DNA: TGCGCCAGCAGCCAAGAAGGGGTGACTAGCTCCTACAATGAGCAGTTCTTC

clone size: NA
D gene: TRBD2
V gene: TRBV4-2
J gene: TRBJ2-3
CDR3 protein: CASSQNLPGLAGDGQSTDTQYF
CDR3 DNA: TGTGCCAGCAGCCAAAACCTCCCGGGACTAGCGGGAGATGGGCAAAGCACAGATACGCAGTATTTT

clone size: NA
D gene: NA
V gene: TRBV7-2
J gene: TRBJ2-7
CDR3 protein: CASSLYVGVGTYEQYF
CDR3 DNA: TGTGCCAGCAGCTTATACGTGGGAGTGGGAACCTACGAGCAGTACTTC

clone size: NA
D gene: NA
V gene: TRBV11-3
J gene: TRBJ1-1
CDR3 protein: CASSLTLNTEAFF
CDR3 DNA: TGTGCCAGCAGCCTTACACTGAACACTGAAGCTTTCTTT

clone size: NA
D gene: NA
V gene: TRBV6-2/TRBV6-3
J gene: TRBJ2-3
CDR3 protein: CASSKLSTDTQYF
CDR3 DNA: TGTGCCAGCAGTAAACTTAGCACAGATACGCAGTATTTT

clone size: many
D gene: TRBD1
V gene: TRBV29-1
J gene: TRBJ1-1
CDR3 protein: CSGGTGARTEAFF
CDR3 DNA: TGCAGCGGAGGGACAGGGGCGAGGACTGAAGCTTTCTTT

clone size: once
D gene: NA
V gene: TRBV27
J gene: TRBJ1-2
CDR3 protein: CASSFRGTHGYTF
CDR3 DNA: TGTGCCAGCAGTTTTCGAGGAACCCATGGCTACACCTTC

clone size: NA
D gene: NA
V gene: TRBV7-2
J gene: TRBJ2-6
CDR3 protein: CAPGQGANVLTF
CDR3 DNA: TGTGCCCCCGGTCAAGGGGCCAACGTCCTGACTTTC

clone size: NA
D gene: TRBD1
V gene: TRBV27
J gene: TRBJ1-5
CDR3 protein: CASSLQGTVSNQPQHF
CDR3 DNA: TGTGCCAGCAGTCTACAGGGGACAGTTAGCAATCAGCCCCAGCATTTT

clone size: NA
D gene: NA
V gene: TRBV30
J gene: TRBJ1-1
CDR3 protein: CAWSVGRNTEAFF
CDR3 DNA: TGTGCCTGGAGTGTCGGTAGGAACACTGAAGCTTTCTTT

clone size: NA
D gene: TRBD1
V gene: TRBV11-3
J gene: TRBJ1-1
CDR3 protein: CASSLSGTGGLAKGNTEAFF
CDR3 DNA: TGTGCCAGCAGCCTCAGCGGCACAGGGGGCTTGGCTAAGGGGAACACTGAAGCTTTCTTT

clone size: NA
D gene: TRBD1
V gene: TRBV6-6
J gene: TRBJ2-7
CDR3 protein: CASSRGQLLEQYF
CDR3 DNA: TGTGCCAGCAGCCGGGGACAGCTTCTGGAGCAGTACTTC

clone size: NA
D gene: NA
V gene: TRBV5-1
J gene: TRBJ1-5
CDR3 protein: CASSPLQGQPQHF
CDR3 DNA: TGCGCCAGCAGCCCGCTCCAGGGTCAGCCCCAGCATTTT

clone size: NA
D gene: NA
V gene: TRBV12-5
J gene: TRBJ2-2
CDR3 protein: CASGLVGSYSDQRPGELFF
CDR3 DNA: TGTGCTAGTGGTTTGGTAGGTTCCTATAGCGACCAAAGACCCGGGGAGCTGTTTTTT

clone size: NA
D gene: TRBD2
V gene: TRBV7-2
J gene: TRBJ2-2
CDR3 protein: CASSLWGLAGANTGELFF
CDR3 DNA: TGTGCCAGCAGCTTATGGGGACTAGCGGGAGCGAACACCGGGGAGCTGTTTTTT

clone size: NA
D gene: TRBD2
V gene: TRBV9
J gene: TRBJ2-1
CDR3 protein: CASSVDGGRYNEQFF
CDR3 DNA: TGTGCCAGCAGCGTAGACGGCGGGAGGTATAATGAGCAGTTCTTC

clone size: NA
D gene: TRBD1
V gene: TRBV6-6
J gene: TRBJ2-5
CDR3 protein: CASSPQDRGGQETQYF
CDR3 DNA: TGTGCCAGCAGTCCTCAGGACAGGGGCGGCCAAGAGACCCAGTACTTC

clone size: NA
D gene: NA
V gene: TRBV7-9
J gene: TRBJ1-2
CDR3 protein: CASSLASGYTF
CDR3 DNA: TGTGCCAGCAGCTTAGCTAGCGGCTACACCTTC

clone size: NA
D gene: TRBD1
V gene: TRBV6-6
J gene: TRBJ1-2
CDR3 protein: CASRGDGQAFYYGYTF
CDR3 DNA: TGTGCCAGCAGAGGGGACGGACAGGCATTTTACTATGGCTACACCTTC

clone size: NA
D gene: NA
V gene: TRBV11-2
J gene: TRBJ1-1
CDR3 protein: CASSLVERVTEAFF
CDR3 DNA: TGTGCCAGCAGCTTAGTAGAGAGGGTGACTGAAGCTTTCTTT

clone size: NA
D gene: NA
V gene: TRBV25-1
J gene: TRBJ1-3
CDR3 protein: CASSELGQIGNTIYF
CDR3 DNA: TGTGCCAGCAGTGAATTAGGACAAATAGGAAACACCATATATTTT

clone size: NA
D gene: TRBD1
V gene: TRBV2
J gene: TRBJ2-7
CDR3 protein: CASSESPWDRAYEQYF
CDR3 DNA: TGTGCCAGCAGTGAAAGTCCTTGGGACAGGGCCTACGAGCAGTACTTC

clone size: NA
D gene: NA
V gene: TRBV6-5
J gene: TRBJ2-7
CDR3 protein: CASSPTSSYEQYF
CDR3 DNA: TGTGCCAGCAGTCCGACTAGCTCCTACGAGCAGTACTTC

clone size: NA
D gene: TRBD1
V gene: TRBV7-2
J gene: TRBJ2-4
CDR3 protein: CASSVDRFPNIQYF
CDR3 DNA: TGTGCCAGCAGCGTGGACAGGTTCCCAAACATTCAGTACTTC

clone size: NA
D gene: TRBD2
V gene: TRBV7-2
J gene: TRBJ2-3
CDR3 protein: CASSGEVLAGVPDTQYF
CDR3 DNA: TGTGCCAGCAGCGGTGAAGTACTAGCGGGAGTCCCAGATACGCAGTATTTT

clone size: NA
D gene: NA
V gene: TRBV5-5
J gene: TRBJ1-2
CDR3 protein: CASSLVQNYGYTF
CDR3 DNA: TGTGCCAGCAGCTTGGTTCAGAACTATGGCTACACCTTC

clone size: NA
D gene: TRBD1
V gene: TRBV19
J gene: TRBJ1-2
CDR3 protein: CASTPHLGQGGANYGYTF
CDR3 DNA: TGTGCCAGTACCCCCCACCTGGGACAGGGAGGAGCTAACTATGGCTACACCTTC

clone size: NA
D gene: NA
V gene: TRBV19
J gene: TRBJ2-6
CDR3 protein: CASKGGPTSGANVLTF
CDR3 DNA: TGTGCCAGTAAAGGGGGTCCTACCTCTGGGGCCAACGTCCTGACTTTC

clone size: NA
D gene: NA
V gene: TRBV7-9
J gene: TRBJ2-1
CDR3 protein: CASSQTRIEGHEQFF
CDR3 DNA: TGTGCCAGCAGCCAAACCAGGATAGAAGGTCATGAGCAGTTCTTC

clone size: NA
D gene: NA
V gene: TRBV6-5
J gene: TRBJ2-2
CDR3 protein: CASRDQAGELFF
CDR3 DNA: TGTGCCAGCAGGGATCAGGCCGGGGAGCTGTTTTTT

clone size: NA
D gene: TRBD1
V gene: TRBV13
J gene: TRBJ2-2
CDR3 protein: CASSLRPTGGHTGELFF
CDR3 DNA: TGTGCCAGCAGCTTACGCCCGACAGGGGGCCACACCGGGGAGCTGTTTTTT

clone size: NA
D gene: NA
V gene: TRBV18
J gene: TRBJ1-2
CDR3 protein: CASSPGGGANYGYTF
CDR3 DNA: TGTGCCAGCTCACCGGGCGGAGGAGCTAACTATGGCTACACCTTC

clone size: NA
D gene: NA
V gene: TRBV30
J gene: TRBJ2-7
CDR3 protein: CAWSKGAEAYEQYF
CDR3 DNA: TGTGCCTGGAGCAAGGGAGCGGAGGCCTACGAGCAGTACTTC

clone size: NA
D gene: NA
V gene: TRBV27
J gene: TRBJ1-2
CDR3 protein: CASSSRSTNYGYTF
CDR3 DNA: TGTGCCAGCAGCAGTCGTTCGACTAACTATGGCTACACCTTC

clone size: NA
D gene: TRBD2
V gene: TRBV7-2
J gene: TRBJ2-7
CDR3 protein: CASSLGTSGLSYEQYF
CDR3 DNA: TGTGCCAGCAGCTTAGGGACTAGCGGGCTCTCCTACGAGCAGTACTTC

clone size: NA
D gene: TRBD1
V gene: TRBV7-2
J gene: TRBJ1-1
CDR3 protein: CASSIEGQLKEAFF
CDR3 DNA: TGTGCCAGCAGTATCGAGGGACAGCTAAAGGAAGCTTTCTTT

clone size: NA
D gene: TRBD2
V gene: TRBV7-9
J gene: TRBJ2-1
CDR3 protein: CASSLGGRVLGNEQFF
CDR3 DNA: TGTGCCAGCAGCTTGGGCGGGAGGGTTTTGGGGAATGAGCAGTTCTTC

clone size: NA
D gene: NA
V gene: TRBV12-3/TRBV12-4
J gene: TRBJ1-3
CDR3 protein: CASSPAGNTIYF
CDR3 DNA: TGTGCCAGCAGCCCAGCTGGAAACACCATATATTTT

clone size: NA
D gene: NA
V gene: TRBV3-1/TRBV3-2
J gene: TRBJ2-1
CDR3 protein: CASSQGRFVGEQFF
CDR3 DNA: TGTGCCAGCAGCCAAGGGCGGTTTGTGGGTGAGCAGTTCTTC

clone size: NA
D gene: NA
V gene: TRBV19
J gene: TRBJ2-5
CDR3 protein: CASSIDGASQETQYF
CDR3 DNA: TGTGCCAGTAGTATAGATGGGGCTAGTCAAGAGACCCAGTACTTC

clone size: NA
D gene: TRBD1
V gene: TRBV11-2
J gene: TRBJ1-1
CDR3 protein: CASSLGPGTGKTEAFF
CDR3 DNA: TGTGCCAGCAGCTTGGGTCCCGGGACAGGGAAAACTGAAGCTTTCTTT

clone size: NA
D gene: NA
V gene: TRBV24-1
J gene: TRBJ2-2
CDR3 protein: CATSGLRRRPETPARAGELFF
CDR3 DNA: TGTGCCACCAGTGGCTTGAGACGGAGACCCGAGACCCCCGCCAGGGCCGGGGAGCTGTTTTTT

clone size: NA
D gene: TRBD1
V gene: TRBV19
J gene: TRBJ1-1
CDR3 protein: CASRSNQGARTEAFF
CDR3 DNA: TGTGCCAGTAGGAGCAACCAGGGGGCGCGTACTGAAGCTTTCTTT